This T cell receptor beta chain was recorded in a study of T-cell memory formation after mild COVID-19. Study at large: TCR clusters largely stayed donor specific.

For this clonotype: Its antigen remains unknown.

Sample barcodes and UMIs were carried by the TCR alpha and TCR beta cDNA libraries that 5'RACE generated with constant-segment primers. Using its own MiXCR run on the 5' RACE reads, TCRdb lists one record per CDR3 protein. The data show about 290,000 distinct CDR3 sequences, with approximately 15% seen just once and roughly a fifth held by the top ten. CDR3 length: 17 residues. Trimming took 1 base from V and 0 from J; bases not matched to a gene: 6. The study, taken as a whole, reports: The main location of contracting CD4+ clones was CM and EM, and that of contracting CD8+ clones was EMRA.

The specimen sequenced was PBMCs or a T cell subset sorted from them (not recorded which). The TCR sequence derives from a man between 18 and 29 years old who had mild COVID-19 (a few samples of this study predate the infection). Cell type and time point are not known. The chain has TRBV23-1 and TRBJ1-5, with 7 nucleotides matching TRBD1. TRBV23-1 is an ORF; its function is uncertain. CDR3 region: CASSQWEGAASNQPQHF. DNA of the CDR3: TGCGCCAGCAGTCAATGGGAGGGGGCTGCTAGCAATCAGCCCCAGCATTTT.